The clone carrying this T cell receptor beta chain was found a few times. Described time point: pretreatment peripheral blood. Patient disease was locally advanced or metastatic urothelial carcinoma. The data were produced by immunoSEQ multiplex PCR, yet TCRdb's version contains in-frame clones alone and is incomplete. This sample has 50,000 or so clones; around 84% occur once, and the top ten carry roughly 3.3%. This entry comes from a study of PD-L1 blockade in urothelial cancer. The source material was PBMCs, sampled around atezolizumab (anti-PD-L1) treatment. The source is a man aged 70 or older with urothelial cancer.

The CDR3 loop reads CASSQERDRLQHF. The CDR3 DNA follows: TGTGCCAGCAGCCAAGAAAGGGACAGGCTCCAGCATTTT. J is TRBJ1-5 and V is TRBV4-2, with 8 bases identical to TRBD1. This CDR3 is 13 amino acids long. Germline V gene sequence: CDR1 LGHNA, CDR2 YNFKEQ. V was clipped by 0 bases and J by 12 bases; unmatched bases: 4.